This T cell receptor (beta chain) came from a study of cytomegalovirus exposure and HLA in healthy donors. On the study more broadly: Genotyping showed approximately 81% of roughly 400 donors falling in the Caucasian-associated ancestry cluster. Study-level findings and limits: The authors excluded some V segments, including TRBV6-2 and TRBV6-3, as indistinguishable. A later look showed TCR association rates differing by HLA locus, highest for DRB1 and lowest for HLA-C.

13 Jbeta primers and 60 Vbeta primers were used for the PCR. Profiling relied on immunoSEQ multiplex PCR, and the TCRdb table lists in-frame clones only, not all of them. The repertoire holds hundreds of thousands of clones, with over 75% as singletons. CDR1 and CDR2 (germline): SQVTM, ANQGSEA. The CDR3 runs 12 residues. Of note for this clone: What it binds is not known.

Every donor was a healthy person donating bone marrow. Sequencing was carried out using PBMCs. The TCR comes from a girl aged 2-10 years in good health and CMV-seronegative. V gene TRBV29-1 combines with J gene TRBJ2-5; the D is unclear. The J call may not be correct, given that the DNA end is closer to TRBJ2-7. The CDR3 coding sequence is TGCAGCGCCACCACGCTAGCCTACGAGCAGTACTTC. This translates into CSATTLAYEQYF.